The clone carrying this TCR beta chain has a single count. The data belong to a study of blood T cell repertoires in COVID-19. Study overall: COVID-19 samples, acute and convalescent, were from the United States, Italy and Spain. From T cells, B-cell-depleted T cells, or PBMCs came the material, which was cDNA or gDNA.

The data were produced by immunoSEQ multiplex PCR, yet TCRdb's version contains in-frame clones alone and is incomplete. This table holds about 150,000 clones, 81% found once. Sequencing used peripheral blood. The TCR comes from a human donor with acute or convalescent COVID-19. The donor label of this sample is uncertain.

The CDR3 nucleotides read TGTGCCAGCAGTTCCCCAACCCAGAACTTCGGACTGGAGCAGTTCTTC. Protein: CASSSPTQNFGLEQFF. The gene calls are TRBV7-9 and TRBJ2-1, with D perhaps TRBD2 (5 bases). Germline loops: CDR1 SEHNR, CDR2 FQNEAQ (reference sequence). The CDR3 sequence is 16 residues long. Trimming pared 6 bases from V and 10 bases from J, leaving 25 bases between.